Below, 8 T cell receptor beta chains from the same sample are listed, as sequenced in a study of tumor-infiltrating lymphocytes in glioblastoma multiforme. Three nested ARM-PCR rounds with V-beta and C-beta primers built TCRB libraries. TCRdb ran MiXCR on the multiplex PCR reads and lists one entry per CDR3 protein. In the table there are 20,000 or so distinct CDR3 sequences, 65% to 80% of which are singletons. Sequencing was carried out using peripheral blood. The receptors stem from a male donor with glioblastoma.

Points on this clonotype: Since the CDR3 does not end with the conserved phenylalanine or tryptophan, this likely comes from a read error. J is TRBJ2-7 and V is TRBV11-2, with D unresolved. The CDR3 spans 12 residues. Germline V gene lookup returns CDR1 SGHAT and CDR2 FQNNGV. In DNA, the CDR3 is TGTGCAAGCAGCAGACTCAGTTACGAGCAGTACCTC. Amino acids: CASSRLSYEQYL.

In DNA, the CDR3 is TGTGCCAGCAGTTCGGGAGGGGGCGGCACTGAAGCTTTCTTT. Translated: CASSSGGGGTEAFF. This chain joins TRBV27 and TRBJ1-1, with TRBD1 identical over 7 bases. The CDR3 length is 14 residues. Losses at the gene ends were 4 bases for V and 4 bases for J; bases not matched to a gene: 6. Germline-derived CDR1 and CDR2 are MNHEY and SMNVEV (reference sequence).

J is TRBJ2-5 and V is TRBV5-4; 10 bases fit TRBD1. V gave up 4 bases and J gave up 5 bases; unmatched junction bases: 5. The CDR3 runs 14 residues. The germline V gene encodes CDR1 SGHNT and CDR2 YYREEE (reference sequence). The CDR3 is CASSPGQGYETQYF. CDR3 nucleotide sequence: TGTGCCAGCAGCCCGGGACAGGGGTATGAGACCCAGTACTTC.

V gene TRBV6-2 or TRBV6-3 combines with J gene TRBJ2-1, with 7 bases lining up with TRBD2. Unmatched junction bases numbered 11, after V lost 0 bases and J lost 9 bases. The CDR3 runs 16 residues. Per the germline V gene, CDR1 is MNHEY and CDR2 is SVGEGT. CDR3 bases: TGTGCCAGCAGTTACTCGATCGGGGACTACCGTGTTGAGCAGTTCTTC. This codes for CASSYSIGDYRVEQFF.

As for this clonotype: A read error may be the cause here, since a much bigger clone is one base away. This CDR3 is missing its conserved last phenylalanine or tryptophan, likely due to a read error. The chain employs TRBV11-1 and TRBJ2-1; a weak D match, TRBD1 (5 bases). The germline V and J ends were trimmed by 2 bases and 6 bases, with 11 bases remaining between them. Germline V CDR1 and CDR2: SGHAT, FQDESV (reference sequence). There are 14 residues in the CDR3. The CDR3 here is CASSLLMGLNEQFS. CDR3 bases: TGTGCCAGCAGCTTATTAATGGGGCTCAATGAGCAGTTCTCC.

This rearrangement joins TRBV11-1 to TRBJ2-1; tentative D call: TRBD2 (5 bases). Looked up from germline, CDR1 is SGHAT and CDR2 is FQDESV (reference sequence). CDR3 size: 13 residues. Trimming left V 8 bases short and J 7 bases short, with 15 bases between. This CDR3 is CASGKGSWNEQFF. For the CDR3, the DNA is TGTGCCAGCGGGAAAGGGAGTTGGAATGAGCAGTTCTTC.

This clonotype qualifies as medium-sized. The gene calls are TRBV29-1 and TRBJ1-2; D gene ambiguous. The germline V gene has CDR1 SQVTM and CDR2 ANQGSEA. This CDR3 has 12 amino acids. Trimming shortened V by 7 bases and J by 6 bases, and 15 bases separated the two germline ends. The chain's CDR3 is CSAAERTDGYTF. The CDR3 coding sequence is TGCAGCGCCGCAGAGAGGACGGATGGCTACACCTTC.

Turning to this clonotype: The CDR3 does not end in the conserved phenylalanine or tryptophan, so this is likely a read error. The chain employs TRBV11-1 and TRBJ2-1; TRBD2 is a possible D gene (6 bases). V gave up 6 bases and J gave up 7 bases, with 16 bases separating them. The CDR3 contains 14 residues. CDR1 SGHAT and CDR2 FQDESV come from the germline V gene (reference sequence). The chain's CDR3 is CASRAQPSANEQFP. The CDR3 region has the DNA TGTGCCAGCAGAGCTCAGCCTAGCGCGAATGAGCAGTTCCCC.